These 31 T cell receptor beta chains share one sample of origin, sequenced in a study of shared clonotypes between healthy human individuals. The assay was immunoSEQ multiplex PCR, and TCRdb's table has in-frame clones only and misses some. The data show approximately 1,500,000 clones, 98% seen once. Material: naive CD4+ T cells sorted from blood. Subset noted: CD45RA+ positively selected. The receptors here all came from a young man in good health.

This chain connects TRBV29-1 to TRBJ1-5; 7 nucleotides line up with TRBD1. CDR3 length: 12 residues. The germline V gene has CDR1 SQVTM and CDR2 ANQGSEA. V shed 6 bases, J shed 9 bases, and the junction held 8 bases outside the gene matches. As DNA, the CDR3 is TGCAGCGTCGGACAGGTGGGGACGCCCCAGCATTTT. Protein: CSVGQVGTPQHF.

This chain joins TRBV2 and TRBJ1-1, with D possibly matching TRBD1 (5 bases). V was trimmed by 6 bases and J by 1 base, leaving 15 bases between them. Per germline, CDR1 SNHLY and CDR2 FYNNEI. CDR3 size: 15 residues. Here the CDR3 DNA reads TGTGCCAGCAGGGGGGGAACGGTCGGGAACACTGAAGCTTTCTTT. Residues: CASRGGTVGNTEAFF.

The rearrangement links TRBV11-2 to TRBJ1-1; no reliable D call. Trimming stripped 1 base from V and 1 base from J, with 4 bases between. CDR1 and CDR2 from the germline V gene are SGHAT and FQNNGV. The CDR3 runs to 13 residues. CDR3 in DNA: TGTGCCAGCAGCTTAGGTTCGAACACTGAAGCTTTCTTT. It encodes CASSLGSNTEAFF.

The chain joins TRBV28 to TRBJ2-3; D unresolved. This CDR3 contains 16 residues. V was pared by 3 bases and J by 2 bases, with 15 bases between. Germline V CDR1 and CDR2: MDHEN, SYDVKM. The CDR3 is CASSFRNGPFTDTQYF. Written as DNA, the CDR3 is TGTGCCAGCAGTTTTAGGAACGGCCCTTTCACAGATACGCAGTATTTT.

The V gene is TRBV5-1, the J gene TRBJ1-2; D unresolved. The germline V gene encodes CDR1 SGHRS and CDR2 YFSETQ. V gave up 0 bases and J gave up 3 bases, with 9 bases separating them. CDR3 length: 14 residues. The CDR3 DNA is TGCGCCAGCAGCTTGGGCGACGCCGACTATGGCTACACCTTC. Translation gives CASSLGDADYGYTF.

The chain carries TRBV19 and TRBJ1-4; TRBD1 might be the D (5 bases). The V gene lost 4 bases and the J gene lost 0 bases, with 9 bases spanning the gap. The CDR3 is 15 amino acids. Germline V gives CDR1 LNHDA, CDR2 SQIVND (reference sequence). CDR3 sequence (DNA): TGTGCCAGTAGTAACGACAGAGCAACTAATGAAAAACTGTTTTTT. Its translation: CASSNDRATNEKLFF.

This clone was detected only once. This chain uses TRBV9 with TRBJ1-2, with 12 bases identical to TRBD1. Germline V gives CDR1 SGDLS, CDR2 YYNGEE. The CDR3 has 14 amino acids. V was clipped by 4 bases and J by 8 bases; unmatched bases: 6. CDR3 sequence reads: CASSPGTGGSGYTF. CDR3 sequence (DNA): TGTGCCAGCAGCCCAGGGACAGGGGGCTCGGGCTACACCTTC.

The chain has TRBV5-5 and TRBJ2-1, with 8 nucleotides matching TRBD1. The germline V gene encodes CDR1 SGHKS and CDR2 YYEKEE (reference sequence). This CDR3 is 19 amino acids long. V trimming: 0 bases; J trimming: 3 bases; junction bases outside the gene matches: 14. CDR3 sequence reads: CASSLGQGAYNHLYNEQFF. The CDR3 DNA reads TGTGCCAGCAGCTTGGGGCAGGGGGCATACAACCACCTCTACAATGAGCAGTTCTTC.

The genes are TRBV15 and TRBJ2-3; D is unclear. There are 12 residues in the CDR3. Germline V gene sequence: CDR1 LNHNV, CDR2 YYDKDF (reference sequence). With 5 bases removed from V and 0 bases from J, the gap between germline ends came to 3 bases. The CDR3 nucleotides read TGTGCCACCAGCGGCAGCACAGATACGCAGTATTTT. This sequence encodes CATSGSTDTQYF.

The chain combines TRBV19 with TRBJ1-2; TRBD1 is a possible D gene (6 bases). V lost 6 bases to trimming and J lost 7 bases, with 18 bases between them. There are 14 residues in the CDR3. Germline V gene sequence: CDR1 LNHDA, CDR2 SQIVND (reference sequence). The CDR3 DNA reads TGTGCCAGTAGCCCACGGGGGGCCTCAAGTGGCTACACCTTC. Residues: CASSPRGASSGYTF.

This clone occurred once. The chain uses TRBV2 and TRBJ1-1; D is possibly TRBD1 (6 bases). CDR1 and CDR2 from the germline V gene are SNHLY and FYNNEI. V was trimmed by 7 bases and J by 1 base, leaving 10 bases between them. The length of the CDR3 is 13 residues. Written as DNA, the CDR3 is TGTGCCAGCATCAGGGACACGAACACTGAAGCTTTCTTT. This gives the protein CASIRDTNTEAFF.

This clone has only one observation. This chain connects TRBV7-9 to TRBJ1-5; 7 bases agree with TRBD1. Germline V gene sequence: CDR1 SEHNR, CDR2 FQNEAQ (reference sequence). V shed 8 bases, J shed 5 bases, and the junction held 6 bases outside the gene matches. The CDR3 extends over 13 amino acids. CDR3 sequence (DNA): TGTGCCAGCTCTAGACAGGGAGATCAGCCCCAGCATTTT. Amino acid sequence: CASSRQGDQPQHF. The whole variable domain, remainder taken from reference TRBV7-9 and TRBJ1-5, is DTGVSQNPRHKITKRGQNVTFRCDPISEHNRLYWYRQTLGQGPEFLTYFQNEAQLEKSRLLSDRFSAERPKGSFSTLEIQRTEQGDSAMYLCASSRQGDQPQHFGDGTRLSIL.

CDR3 nucleotides: TGTGCCAGTCACGATATGTGGGGGATGCAGCCCCAGCATTTT. Protein sequence: CASHDMWGMQPQHF. The rearrangement joins TRBV19 to TRBJ1-5, with D possibly being TRBD1 (5 bases). Trimming cost V 8 bases and J 7 bases, with 18 bases left between them. This CDR3 region has 14 residues. Germline CDR1 is LNHDA and CDR2 is SQIVND (reference sequence).

The chain is built from TRBV5-4 and TRBJ2-2; D is perhaps TRBD1 (7 bases). This CDR3 has 14 residues. The V end was cut by 5 bases, the J end by 4 bases, with 12 bases between. Germline V lookup: CDR1 SGHNT, CDR2 YYREEE (reference sequence). The CDR3 sequence is CASRHQGGTGELFF. The CDR3 nucleotides are TGTGCCAGCAGGCACCAGGGGGGCACCGGGGAGCTGTTTTTT.

The chain couples TRBV28 to TRBJ1-1; 7 nucleotides line up with TRBD1. CDR3 length equals 13 residues. Losses at the gene ends were 1 base for V and 7 bases for J; bases not matched to a gene: 3. Germline V gene lookup returns CDR1 MDHEN and CDR2 SYDVKM. The CDR3 sequence: CASSLLGGGEAFF. DNA of the CDR3: TGTGCCAGCAGTTTATTAGGGGGCGGTGAAGCTTTCTTT.

The rearrangement links TRBV6-1 to TRBJ2-3, with TRBD2 matching 9 bases. Germline V lookup: CDR1 MNHNS, CDR2 SASEGT. The CDR3 has 14 residues. The trim removed 4 bases at V and 13 bases at J, leaving 12 bases unmatched. The CDR3 coding sequence is TGTGCCAGCAGTGGGAGCGGGCTAGCGGGACGGAAGTATTTT. Its translation is CASSGSGLAGRKYF.

The chain recombines TRBV5-4 with TRBJ1-5; 10 bases are a match to TRBD1. The germline gives CDR1 SGHNT, CDR2 YYREEE (reference sequence). J was trimmed by 5 bases and V by 2 bases; bases with no gene match: 4. The CDR3 is 15 amino acids. The DNA of the CDR3 is TGTGCCAGCAGCTTAGGTGGGACAGGGGATCAGCCCCAGCATTTT. As protein: CASSLGGTGDQPQHF.

The chain carries TRBV5-1 and TRBJ2-3; no definite D call. This CDR3 is built from 13 residues. V was cut by 3 bases and J by 4 bases, with 9 bases left in between. Per germline, CDR1 SGHRS and CDR2 YFSETQ. CDR3 region: CASSSTIADTQYF. The CDR3 DNA reads TGCGCCAGCAGCTCAACGATTGCAGATACGCAGTATTTT.

V and J are TRBV7-9 and TRBJ1-1; TRBD1 is a possible D gene (5 bases). The CDR3 totals 16 residues. Germline lookup yields CDR1 SEHNR and CDR2 FQNEAQ (reference sequence). Trimming took 1 base from V and 1 from J, leaving 13 bases between them. DNA of the CDR3: TGTGCCAGCAGCTTAGTGAAATTGGGGGAGAACACTGAAGCTTTCTTT. Its translation: CASSLVKLGENTEAFF. The full variable domain, rest sourced from reference TRBV7-9 and TRBJ1-1, is DTGVSQNPRHKITKRGQNVTFRCDPISEHNRLYWYRQTLGQGPEFLTYFQNEAQLEKSRLLSDRFSAERPKGSFSTLEIQRTEQGDSAMYLCASSLVKLGENTEAFFGQGTRLTVV.

The chain links TRBV4-3 to TRBJ2-1; 10 nucleotides align to TRBD2. CDR3 size: 16 residues. Unmatched junction bases numbered 8, after V lost 0 bases and J lost 9 bases. CDR1 is LGHNA and CDR2 is YSLEER in the germline V gene. Written as DNA, the CDR3 is TGCGCCAGCAGCCAAGACCCTAGCGGGAGTGTGTTTGAGCAGTTCTTC. Encoded protein: CASSQDPSGSVFEQFF.

V usage is TRBV28 and J usage is TRBJ1-2; 10 bases match TRBD1. CDR3 length equals 17 residues. With 4 bases clipped from V and 1 base from J, the junction kept 9 bases outside the gene matches. CDR1 is MDHEN, CDR2 SYDVKM, per germline. The CDR3 loop reads CASSSPSGTGVNYGYTF. The CDR3 nucleotides read TGTGCCAGCAGTTCTCCATCTGGGACAGGGGTTAACTATGGCTACACCTTC.

The genes are TRBV18 and TRBJ1-1; 9 nucleotides align to TRBD1. Trimming at V came to 6 bases and at J to 3 bases, leaving 5 bases not matched to a gene. The germline CDR1 and CDR2 sequences are KGHSH and LQKENI. The CDR3 length is 14 residues. The CDR3 nucleotides read TGTGCCAGCTCCGAGGGACAGGGTCACACTGAAGCTTTCTTT. Its protein product is CASSEGQGHTEAFF.

The rearrangement uses TRBV28 and TRBJ2-5; D may be TRBD1 or TRBD2 (5 bases each). The germline gives CDR1 MDHEN, CDR2 SYDVKM. With 1 base removed from V and 2 bases from J, the gap between germline ends came to 23 bases. The CDR3 has 19 amino acids. CDR3 DNA sequence: TGTGCCAGCAGTTTATTTGGCCGAACTTCCGGGACCAAACAAGAGACCCAGTACTTC. Translation gives CASSLFGRTSGTKQETQYF.

The chain recombines TRBV6-5 with TRBJ1-1; no clear D gene. Germline V gene data show CDR1 as MNHEY and CDR2 as SVGAGI. The CDR3 runs 15 residues. V was pared by 7 bases and J by 5 bases, with 20 bases between. DNA of the CDR3: TGTGCCAGCATCAGCAGGAAAGGGTTCAGGACTGAAGCTTTCTTT. Translating it yields CASISRKGFRTEAFF.

The rearrangement links TRBV7-2 to TRBJ2-2, with TRBD2 matching 7 bases. The CDR3 contains 16 residues. The V gene end was trimmed by 5 bases and the J gene end by 8 bases; junction bases not matched to a gene: 14. Germline assignment: CDR1 SGHTA and CDR2 FQGNSA. CDR3 nucleotides: TGTGCCAGCAGCCCCTTGCTGGCTAGCGGATTAGGGGAGCTGTTTTTT. Protein product: CASSPLLASGLGELFF.

The rearrangement joins TRBV2 to TRBJ2-3; 7 positions agree with TRBD1. Trimming cost V 6 bases and J 2 bases; bases outside gene matches: 5. Germline values: CDR1 SNHLY, CDR2 FYNNEI. The CDR3 has 14 residues. DNA for the CDR3: TGTGCCAGCAGGACAGGGCTTCACACAGATACGCAGTATTTT. Protein sequence: CASRTGLHTDTQYF. Drawing the rest from reference TRBV2 and TRBJ2-3, the complete variable domain is EPEVTQTPSHQVTQMGQEVILRCVPISNHLYFYWYRQILGQKVEFLVSFYNNEISEKSEIFDDQFSVERPDGSNFTLKIRSTKLEDSAMYFCASRTGLHTDTQYFGPGTRLTVL.

V is TRBV19 and J is TRBJ2-4; 7 bases agree with TRBD2. The germline V gene encodes CDR1 LNHDA and CDR2 SQIVND (reference sequence). V gave up 3 bases and J gave up 3 bases; unmatched junction bases: 5. This CDR3 comprises 15 residues. The CDR3, as DNA: TGTGCCAGTAGTATCGGGGCTAGCGGCAAAAACATTCAGTACTTC. Protein product: CASSIGASGKNIQYF.

V and J are TRBV5-1 and TRBJ2-3, with a weak D call TRBD2 (5 bases). This CDR3 is built from 17 residues. Germline lookup yields CDR1 SGHRS and CDR2 YFSETQ. The ends were cut back, 2 bases at V and 2 bases at J, with 18 bases in the middle. The CDR3 region has the DNA TGCGCCAGCAGCTTTAGAGTGGCGGGCTCGGACACAGATACGCAGTATTTT. Amino acids: CASSFRVAGSDTDTQYF.

The chain carries TRBV11-1 and TRBJ2-2, with D possibly called TRBD1 or TRBD2 (5 bases each). The V gene's germline CDR1 is SGHAT and CDR2 FQDESV (reference sequence). V lost 5 bases to trimming and J lost 2 bases, with 21 bases between them. This CDR3 is built from 18 residues. The CDR3 loop reads CASSPKKVWDANTGELFF. CDR3 DNA sequence: TGTGCCAGCAGCCCCAAAAAGGTGTGGGACGCTAACACCGGGGAGCTGTTTTTT.

This chain links TRBV5-1 with TRBJ2-3, with 8 bases aligning to TRBD1. Germline-derived CDR1 and CDR2 are SGHRS and YFSETQ. Germline trimming cut 8 bases from V and 3 bases from J; bases unmatched to any gene: 8. The CDR3 sequence is 14 residues long. The CDR3 DNA follows: TGCGCCAGTTCGACAGGGGCGAATACAGATACGCAGTATTTT. It translates to CASSTGANTDTQYF. Drawing the rest from reference TRBV5-1 and TRBJ2-3, the complete variable domain is KAGVTQTPRYLIKTRGQQVTLSCSPISGHRSVSWYQQTPGQGLQFLFEYFSETQRNKGNFPGRFSGRQFSNSRSEMNVSTLELGDSALYLCASSTGANTDTQYFGPGTRLTVL.

The gene calls are TRBV19 and TRBJ2-7, with D possibly matching TRBD2 (6 bases). Per the germline V gene, CDR1 is LNHDA and CDR2 is SQIVND (reference sequence). Trimming pared 5 bases from V and 0 bases from J, leaving 11 bases between. The CDR3 contains 14 residues. The CDR3 DNA reads TGTGCCAGTAGTCCTCGGAGGGACTCCTACGAGCAGTACTTC. It translates to CASSPRRDSYEQYF.